The 25 T cell receptor beta chains below all came from one sample that was sequenced in a study of shared clonotypes between healthy human individuals. Selected positively for CCR7 and CD45RO-negative, naive CD8 cells excluded terminally differentiated effector memory CD45RA+ cells. TCRdb's copy holds only in-frame clones and misses some; the assay was immunoSEQ multiplex PCR. The data show about 2,100,000 clones, under 95% seen once. The sequencing input was naive CD8+ T cells from PBMCs. Source of these receptors: a man aged 18 to 30 in good health. Some clones in this sample may be carry-over from other donors' samples.

The chain combines TRBV6-4 with TRBJ1-6; no reliable D call. V was clipped by 2 bases and J by 10 bases, with 15 bases between them. The CDR3 runs to 15 residues. Germline V lookup: CDR1 MRHNA, CDR2 SNTAGT. The CDR3 is CASSDESGTGSPLHF. The CDR3 DNA is TGTGCCAGCAGTGACGAGAGCGGAACCGGCTCACCCCTCCACTTT.

V gene TRBV4-3 combines with J gene TRBJ2-7; either TRBD1 or TRBD2 may supply D (5 bases each). CDR3 length equals 15 residues. Germline loops: CDR1 LGHNA, CDR2 YSLEER. Trimming removed 0 bases at V and 5 bases at J, with 14 bases between. The CDR3 DNA is TGCGCCAGCAGCCAAGAAGGGAGCAGGGCCCACGAGCAGTACTTC. Translated: CASSQEGSRAHEQYF.

The chain employs TRBV5-1 and TRBJ2-3, with 10 bases lining up with TRBD2. CDR3 length equals 15 residues. After removal of 4 bases from V and 3 bases from J, the junction contained 5 bases not matched to a gene. Germline CDR1 and CDR2: SGHRS and YFSETQ. Here the CDR3 DNA reads TGCGCCAGCAGCCATCGGACTAGCGGTACAGATACGCAGTATTTT. Protein product: CASSHRTSGTDTQYF. The full variable domain, in which reference TRBV5-1 and TRBJ2-3 provide the parts outside the CDR3, is KAGVTQTPRYLIKTRGQQVTLSCSPISGHRSVSWYQQTPGQGLQFLFEYFSETQRNKGNFPGRFSGRQFSNSRSEMNVSTLELGDSALYLCASSHRTSGTDTQYFGPGTRLTVL.

This rearrangement joins TRBV5-3 to TRBJ1-5; 7 bases are a match to TRBD1. TRBV5-3 is flagged as an ORF with uncertain function. The length of the CDR3 is 14 residues. V lost 4 bases and J lost 2; bases outside the gene matches: 3. The CDR3: CARSPTGGNQPQHF. CDR3 sequence (DNA): TGTGCCAGAAGCCCCACAGGGGGCAATCAGCCCCAGCATTTT.

About this clone itself: The same CDR3 can be traced to other DNA sequences in this sample. This chain uses TRBV28 with TRBJ2-7; D gene unclear. Trimming shortened V by 1 base and J by 4 bases, and 8 bases separated the two germline ends. The germline CDR1 and CDR2 sequences are MDHEN and SYDVKM. The CDR3 totals 13 residues. The CDR3 sequence is CASSLFLGYEQYF. Written as DNA, the CDR3 is TGTGCCAGCAGTTTATTCTTGGGGTACGAGCAGTACTTC.

V is TRBV6-5 and J is TRBJ2-7, with 8 nucleotides matching TRBD2. There are 14 residues in the CDR3. The J segment lost 3 bases and the V segment lost 6 bases, leaving 7 bases of the junction unmatched. Germline lookup yields CDR1 MNHEY and CDR2 SVGAGI. Here the CDR3 DNA reads TGTGCCAGCAGGGACGGACTAGCCTACTACGAGCAGTACTTC. It specifies CASRDGLAYYEQYF.

The rearrangement uses TRBV25-1 and TRBJ2-6, with D unclear. The CDR3 runs to 17 residues. V was trimmed by 0 bases and J by 3 bases, leaving 12 bases between them. CDR1 and CDR2 (germline): MGHDK, SYGVNS. The CDR3 protein is CASSEYSMRNGANVLTF. The CDR3 DNA sequence: TGTGCCAGCAGTGAATACTCCATGCGGAATGGGGCCAACGTCCTGACTTTC.

The genes are TRBV11-2 and TRBJ1-1, with unresolved D. With 0 bases removed from V and 0 bases from J, the gap between germline ends came to 2 bases. The germline CDR1 and CDR2 sequences are SGHAT and FQNNGV. The CDR3 length is 13 residues. CDR3 loop: CASSLDMNTEAFF. The CDR3 DNA is TGTGCCAGCAGCTTAGATATGAACACTGAAGCTTTCTTT.

The CDR3 nucleotides are TGCGCCAGCAGCTCGGGACTAGGTTACAATGAGCAGTTCTTC. Translated: CASSSGLGYNEQFF. V is TRBV5-1 and J is TRBJ2-1; TRBD2 agrees at 8 bases. This CDR3 is built from 14 residues. Looked up from germline, CDR1 is SGHRS and CDR2 is YFSETQ. The V gene end was trimmed by 3 bases and the J gene end by 4 bases; junction bases not matched to a gene: 3.

In regard to this clone: In the same sample, other DNA sequences code for this CDR3. J is TRBJ1-1 and V is TRBV7-9, with 10 bases aligning to TRBD1. CDR3 length equals 14 residues. After removal of 5 bases from V and 3 bases from J, the junction contained 3 bases not matched to a gene. From germline, CDR1 is SEHNR and CDR2 FQNEAQ (reference sequence). The CDR3 sequence: CASSPGTGDTEAFF. The CDR3 DNA reads as TGTGCCAGCAGCCCGGGGACAGGGGACACTGAAGCTTTCTTT.

The chain carries TRBV9 and TRBJ2-7; maybe TRBD1 (6 bases). V was clipped by 9 bases and J by 0 bases, with 13 bases between them. Germline assignment: CDR1 SGDLS and CDR2 YYNGEE. The CDR3 covers 13 residues. The CDR3 spells CATRTASSYEQYF. Here the CDR3 DNA reads TGTGCCACTAGGACAGCCAGCTCCTACGAGCAGTACTTC.

V and J are TRBV29-1 and TRBJ2-2; perhaps TRBD2 as D (5 bases). The CDR3 consists of 17 residues. The germline V gene encodes CDR1 SQVTM and CDR2 ANQGSEA. V was shortened by 1 base and J by 2 bases, with 17 bases between the two germline ends. The CDR3 coding sequence is TGCAGCGTTGAAGGGGAGAAGGGTACTCCAAACACCGGGGAGCTGTTTTTT. Its protein is CSVEGEKGTPNTGELFF.

This clone appeared a single time. J is TRBJ2-7 and V is TRBV14, with D maybe TRBD1 (5 bases). Per germline, CDR1 SGHDN and CDR2 FVKESK. The CDR3 totals 15 residues. The germline V and J ends were trimmed by 2 bases and 2 bases, with 13 bases remaining between them. CDR3 sequence: CASSQIAGPTYEQYF. The CDR3 region has the DNA TGTGCCAGCAGCCAAATCGCAGGGCCAACCTACGAGCAGTACTTC.

This sequence joins TRBV11-1 and TRBJ2-3; 13 positions match TRBD2. CDR3 length: 16 residues. CDR1 SGHAT and CDR2 FQDESV come from the germline V gene (reference sequence). The junction had 5 bases not matched to a gene; V was cut back by 4 bases and J by 4 bases. CDR3 bases: TGTGCCAGCAGCTGGACTAGCGGGAGATGGGCAGATACGCAGTATTTT. Encoded protein: CASSWTSGRWADTQYF.

This clone was detected a few times. The rearrangement joins TRBV27 to TRBJ2-1; a weak D match, TRBD1 (6 bases). This CDR3 region has 14 residues. The germline gives CDR1 MNHEY, CDR2 SMNVEV (reference sequence). Trimming left V 5 bases short and J 0 bases short, with 8 bases between. DNA for the CDR3: TGTGCCAGCAGTCAGGGGAGCTCCTACAATGAGCAGTTCTTC. The encoded protein is CASSQGSSYNEQFF.

This clone was picked up one time. This chain uses TRBV4-1 with TRBJ2-1, with 9 bases lining up with TRBD2. The V segment lost 2 bases and the J segment 5 bases; nucleotides outside the gene matches: 13. This CDR3 is built from 18 residues. Germline assignment: CDR1 MGHRA and CDR2 YSYEKL. The CDR3 bases are TGCGCCAGCAGCCAAAAGGACCCTCCCAGCGGGAGGAACAATGAGCAGTTCTTC. It yields the protein CASSQKDPPSGRNNEQFF.

The chain has TRBV6-1 and TRBJ1-5; the D is unclear. The V gene lost 6 bases and the J gene lost 3 bases, with 12 bases spanning the gap. The length of the CDR3 is 14 residues. Germline V gene lookup returns CDR1 MNHNS and CDR2 SASEGT. The CDR3 protein is CASRGRQANQPQHF. In nucleotides, the CDR3 is TGTGCCAGCAGGGGTCGGCAGGCCAATCAGCCCCAGCATTTT.

In DNA form, the CDR3 reads TGTGCCAGCAGCTCCGAGTTAGCGCCCCGGTATTACAATGAGCAGTTCTTC. Its protein product is CASSSELAPRYYNEQFF. The chain links TRBV27 to TRBJ2-1; a weak D match, TRBD2 (5 bases). The CDR3 spans 17 residues. Trimming took 6 bases from V and 4 from J, leaving 22 bases between them. Germline-derived CDR1 and CDR2 are MNHEY and SMNVEV (reference sequence).

The chain employs TRBV29-1 and TRBJ1-1, with no clear D. This CDR3 has 13 residues. Trimming took 1 base from V and 6 from J, leaving 12 bases between them. Germline assignment: CDR1 SQVTM and CDR2 ANQGSEA. The CDR3 loop reads CSVEGGRVAEAFF. The DNA of the CDR3 is TGCAGCGTTGAAGGTGGTAGGGTGGCTGAAGCTTTCTTT.

The chain recombines TRBV28 with TRBJ1-5, with 9 bases fitting TRBD1. Germline loops: CDR1 MDHEN, CDR2 SYDVKM. V shed 5 bases, J shed 7 bases, and the junction held 6 bases outside the gene matches. This CDR3 contains 14 residues. CDR3 amino acids: CASSPWTGAQPQHF. DNA for the CDR3: TGTGCCAGCAGTCCCTGGACAGGGGCCCAGCCCCAGCATTTT.

This chain links TRBV15 with TRBJ2-1; D is perhaps TRBD1 or TRBD2 (5 bases each). Trimming shortened V by 0 bases and J by 2 bases, and 11 bases separated the two germline ends. The CDR3 runs to 16 residues. The germline CDR1 and CDR2 sequences are LNHNV and YYDKDF (reference sequence). CDR3 loop: CATSRDREGAYNEQFF. The CDR3 DNA reads TGTGCCACCAGCAGAGATCGGGAAGGGGCCTACAATGAGCAGTTCTTC.

V is TRBV5-1 and J is TRBJ2-5, with TRBD1 matching over 10 bases. V lost 4 bases, J lost 5 bases, and 8 bases stayed unmatched. The CDR3 has 15 residues. The germline V gene encodes CDR1 SGHRS and CDR2 YFSETQ. The CDR3 is CASSVTGGGFETQYF. The CDR3 bases are TGCGCCAGCAGCGTGACAGGGGGCGGATTTGAGACCCAGTACTTC.

Comment on this clone: The sample holds other DNA sequences that translate to the same CDR3. V gene TRBV7-9 combines with J gene TRBJ2-1, with TRBD1 matching 10 bases. Germline CDR1 SEHNR, CDR2 FQNEAQ (reference sequence). This CDR3 is built from 15 residues. The ends lost 5 bases at V and 3 bases at J; junction bases unmatched: 4. The CDR3 bases are TGTGCCAGCAGCCCCGACAGGGGGCTCTACAATGAGCAGTTCTTC. Encoded protein: CASSPDRGLYNEQFF.

On this clone: At the DNA level, this CDR3 is encoded by other sequences in the same sample as well. The chain has TRBV27 and TRBJ2-5, with 7 nucleotides matching TRBD1. The CDR3 contains 14 residues. The trim removed 5 bases at V and 5 bases at J, leaving 8 bases unmatched. Germline CDR1 and CDR2: MNHEY and SMNVEV (reference sequence). The DNA of the CDR3 is TGTGCCAGCAGTACCAGGACAGGCTCTGAGACCCAGTACTTC. The encoded protein is CASSTRTGSETQYF.

The rearrangement joins TRBV27 to TRBJ2-1; no definite D call. Germline assignment: CDR1 MNHEY and CDR2 SMNVEV (reference sequence). Trimming shortened V by 3 bases and J by 5 bases, and 5 bases separated the two germline ends. The CDR3 consists of 12 residues. The CDR3 bases are TGTGCCAGCAGTTTTGGCCACAATGAGCAGTTCTTC. Translated: CASSFGHNEQFF.